The 8 T cell receptor beta chains presented below share a single source sample, sequenced in a study of shared clonotypes between healthy human individuals. Some clones are missing from TCRdb's copy, which holds only in-frame ones; the method was immunoSEQ multiplex PCR. The table has 630,000 or so clones, roughly 98% seen once. Terminally differentiated effector memory CD45RA+ cells were left out of the naive CD8 fraction, which was CD45RO-negative and positively selected for CCR7. The sequenced sample consisted of naive CD8+ T cells sorted from blood. These receptors all come from a man aged 25-45 years in good health.

The chain links TRBV20-1 to TRBJ2-1; D not resolved. CDR1 is DFQATT, CDR2 SNEGSKA, per germline (reference sequence). V lost 0 bases and J 9 bases, leaving 6 bases between the germline ends. The CDR3 covers 11 residues. The DNA of the CDR3 is TGCAGTGCTAGAGATTCGGCTGAGCAGTTCTTC. It specifies CSARDSAEQFF.

The chain has TRBV7-9 and TRBJ1-4, with a tentative D call TRBD1 (5 bases). Germline CDR1 is SEHNR and CDR2 is FQNEAQ (reference sequence). CDR3 length: 14 residues. Between the trimmed V and J ends, which lost 6 bases and 11 bases, there was a span of 19 bases. CDR3: CASRSQRGLSKLFF. CDR3 bases: TGTGCCAGCAGATCTCAAAGGGGACTCTCGAAACTGTTTTTT. The variable domain in full, completed from reference TRBV7-9 and TRBJ1-4, reads DTGVSQNPRHKITKRGQNVTFRCDPISEHNRLYWYRQTLGQGPEFLTYFQNEAQLEKSRLLSDRFSAERPKGSFSTLEIQRTEQGDSAMYLCASRSQRGLSKLFFGSGTQLSVL.

J is TRBJ2-7 and V is TRBV5-8; 8 bases agree with TRBD1. Per the germline V gene, CDR1 is SGHTS and CDR2 is YDEGEE. CDR3 size: 15 residues. J gave up 0 bases and V 3 bases, and 5 bases lay outside the gene matches. The CDR3 sequence: CASSWGTGSSYEQYF. The CDR3 bases are TGTGCCAGCAGCTGGGGGACAGGAAGCTCCTACGAGCAGTACTTC.

This clone was seen once. V gene TRBV27 combines with J gene TRBJ1-1; D may be TRBD1 (5 bases). Germline CDR1 and CDR2: MNHEY and SMNVEV (reference sequence). The length of the CDR3 is 13 residues. V was cut by 3 bases and J by 4 bases, with 9 bases left in between. CDR3 sequence: CASSFGASTEAFF. CDR3 coding DNA: TGTGCCAGCAGTTTCGGGGCTAGCACTGAAGCTTTCTTT.

The chain combines TRBV10-2 with TRBJ1-1, with D possibly TRBD1 on 6 matching bases. The length of the CDR3 is 18 residues. CDR1 WSHSY and CDR2 SAAADI come from the germline V gene. The CDR3 spells CAEPGRRTEFYTEAEAFF. The CDR3, as DNA: TGCGCGGAACCTGGGCGAAGGACAGAATTTTACACTGAAGCTGAAGCTTTCTTT.

The rearrangement links TRBV6-1 to TRBJ2-3; 8 bases fit TRBD2. The CDR3 length is 13 residues. V lost 8 bases to trimming and J lost 5 bases; unmatched junction nucleotides: 6. Germline V lookup: CDR1 MNHNS, CDR2 SASEGT. The chain's CDR3 is CASSASGLDTQYF. The CDR3 DNA reads TGTGCCAGCTCCGCTAGCGGGTTAGATACGCAGTATTTT.

J is TRBJ2-7 and V is TRBV11-2; D perhaps matches TRBD1 (6 bases). V was clipped by 2 bases and J by 4 bases, with 24 bases between them. CDR1 is SGHAT, CDR2 FQNNGV, per germline. This CDR3 spans 18 amino acids. The CDR3 region has the DNA TGTGCCAGCAGCTTAAACCTACCGGGACAAGACATTTATTACGAGCAGTACTTC. This sequence encodes CASSLNLPGQDIYYEQYF.

CDR3 coding DNA: TGTGCCAGCAGCCCCGGGGGGACCCAGTACTTC. Translated, it gives CASSPGGTQYF. The chain is built from TRBV14 and TRBJ2-5; D might be TRBD2 (6 bases). Deletions cut 4 bases from V and 7 bases from J, with 7 bases between. The germline V gene encodes CDR1 SGHDN and CDR2 FVKESK. The CDR3 covers 11 residues. Full variable domain (missing parts from reference TRBV14 and TRBJ2-5): EAGVTQFPSHSVIEKGQTVTLRCDPISGHDNLYWYRRVMGKEIKFLLHFVKESKQDESGMPNNRFLAERTGGTYSTLKVQPAELEDSGVYFCASSPGGTQYFGPGTRLLVL.